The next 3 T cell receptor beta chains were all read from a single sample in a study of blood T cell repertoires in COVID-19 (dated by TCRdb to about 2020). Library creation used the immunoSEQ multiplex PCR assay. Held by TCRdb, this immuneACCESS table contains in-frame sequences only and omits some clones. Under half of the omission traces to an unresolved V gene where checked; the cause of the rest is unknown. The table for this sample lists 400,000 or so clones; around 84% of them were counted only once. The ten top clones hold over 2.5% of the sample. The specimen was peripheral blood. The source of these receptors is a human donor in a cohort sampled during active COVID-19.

The CDR3 loop reads CSALNSGYTF. The CDR3 DNA follows: TGCAGTGCGCTAAATAGTGGCTACACCTTC. V usage is TRBV20-1 and J usage is TRBJ1-2; D is unresolved. The germline CDR1 and CDR2 sequences are DFQATT and SNEGSKA (reference sequence). This CDR3 has 10 residues. Deletions cut 6 bases from V and 7 bases from J, with 9 bases between.

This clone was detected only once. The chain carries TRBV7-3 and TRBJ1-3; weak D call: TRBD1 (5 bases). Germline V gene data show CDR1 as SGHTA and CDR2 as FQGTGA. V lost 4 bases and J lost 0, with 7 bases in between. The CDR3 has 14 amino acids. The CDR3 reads CASSSRGSGNTIYF. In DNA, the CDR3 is TGTGCCAGCAGCTCTAGGGGCTCTGGAAACACCATATATTTT.

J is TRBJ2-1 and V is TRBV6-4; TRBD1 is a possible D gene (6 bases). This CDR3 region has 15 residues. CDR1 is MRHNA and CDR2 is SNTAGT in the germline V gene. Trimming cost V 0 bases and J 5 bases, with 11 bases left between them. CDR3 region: CASSDSAGEHNEQFF. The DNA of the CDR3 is TGTGCCAGCAGTGACTCGGCAGGGGAGCACAATGAGCAGTTCTTC.